These 7 T cell receptor beta chains came from one sample sequenced in a study of blood T cells in healthy people across ages. Together with a sample-barcoded 5' primer, a J-beta primer mix was included in a second PCR lasting about 7 to 11 cycles. TCRdb fed the 5' RACE reads into MiXCR, producing one record per CDR3 protein. The sample consists of approximately 1.5 million distinct CDR3 sequences, about 31% of them appearing once. The sample was blood. These receptors originate from a woman in her twenties or thirties in good health.

The J gene is TRBJ2-3, the V gene TRBV7-9; TRBD2 matches 10 bases. The germline V gene has CDR1 SEHNR and CDR2 FQNEAQ (reference sequence). The CDR3 spans 15 residues. The junction had 8 bases not matched to a gene; V was cut back by 7 bases and J by 4 bases. CDR3 in amino acids: CASIRGGTSADTQYF. Here the CDR3 DNA reads TGTGCCAGCATTCGGGGCGGGACTAGCGCAGATACGCAGTATTTT.

The chain recombines TRBV6-1 with TRBJ1-2; D ambiguous. The CDR3 consists of 12 residues. V was shortened by 4 bases and J by 4 bases, with 7 bases between the two germline ends. Germline lookup yields CDR1 MNHNS and CDR2 SASEGT. CDR3 bases: TGTGCCAGCAGTGGAAGGACCTATGGCTACACCTTC. Translating gives CASSGRTYGYTF.

Worth noting for this clonotype: A much bigger clone sits one base away, suggesting this may be a read error. This sequence joins TRBV11-2 and TRBJ2-7, with D uncertain. The DNA end favors TRBJ2-5, so the J call may be wrong. Germline-derived CDR1 and CDR2 are SGHAT and FQNNGV. The CDR3 sequence is 15 residues long. This CDR3 reads CASSLDGTYQGTQYF. In DNA form, the CDR3 reads TGTGCCAGCAGTCTAGATGGCACTTATCAAGGGACCCAGTACTTC.

This clonotype was seen only once. The gene calls are TRBV20-1 and TRBJ1-5; 11 nucleotides match TRBD1. CDR1 and CDR2 from the germline V gene are DFQATT and SNEGSKA (reference sequence). The V segment lost 5 bases and the J segment 0 bases; nucleotides outside the gene matches: 9. This CDR3 is built from 17 residues. The CDR3 is CSARTGGPNHSNQPQHF. The DNA of the CDR3 is TGCAGTGCTCGGACAGGGGGCCCTAATCATAGCAATCAGCCCCAGCATTTT.

This chain links TRBV7-9 with TRBJ2-1; 9 bases match TRBD2. V lost 1 base, J lost 2 bases, and 3 bases stayed unmatched. The CDR3 runs to 16 residues. Germline CDR1 is SEHNR and CDR2 is FQNEAQ (reference sequence). In DNA form, the CDR3 reads TGTGCCAGCAGCTTAGGGCGGGGGGGGGCCTACAATGAGCAGTTCTTC. The encoded protein is CASSLGRGGAYNEQFF. Supplemented by reference TRBV7-9 and TRBJ2-1, the full variable domain reads DTGVSQNPRHKITKRGQNVTFRCDPISEHNRLYWYRQTLGQGPEFLTYFQNEAQLEKSRLLSDRFSAERPKGSFSTLEIQRTEQGDSAMYLCASSLGRGGAYNEQFFGPGTRLTVL.

This clonotype was seen at least ten times. The V gene is TRBV7-2, the J gene TRBJ1-2; D gene unclear. V dropped 1 base and J dropped 6 bases, with 6 bases sitting between them. The CDR3 length is 12 residues. Germline assignment: CDR1 SGHTA and CDR2 FQGNSA. The CDR3 bases are TGTGCCAGCAGCTTAGGGTATGATGGCTACACCTTC. As protein: CASSLGYDGYTF.

The chain is built from TRBV21-1 and TRBJ2-5. TRBV21-1 is annotated as a pseudogene. CDR3 length equals 13 residues. The CDR3 reads CASSKNWSETQYF. In DNA form, the CDR3 reads TGTGCCAGCAGCAAGAACTGGTCAGAGACCCAGTACTTC.